The 29 T cell receptor beta chains listed next were all sequenced from one sample in a study of blood T cell repertoires in COVID-19. Profiling relied on immunoSEQ multiplex PCR, and the TCRdb table lists in-frame clones only, not all of them. Of over 75,000 clones listed, roughly four fifths are singletons. The sequencing sample was made of peripheral blood. All receptors come from a woman at least 80 years old with acute or convalescent COVID-19.

This clone occurred once. The V call is TRBV5-5, the J call TRBJ2-7, with D possibly TRBD1 on 5 matching bases. Deletions cut 3 bases from V and 7 bases from J, with 17 bases between. Germline V lookup: CDR1 SGHKS, CDR2 YYEKEE (reference sequence). The CDR3 extends over 14 amino acids. The CDR3 nucleotides are TGTGCCAGCAGCTCGGTATCCAGGGAAGGGGAGCAGTACTTC. The encoded protein is CASSSVSREGEQYF. The entire variable domain, with the rest obtained from reference TRBV5-5 and TRBJ2-7, is as follows: DAGVTQSPTHLIKTRGQQVTLRCSPISGHKSVSWYQQVLGQGPQFIFQYYEKEERGRGNFPDRFSARQFPNYSSELNVNALLLGDSALYLCASSSVSREGEQYFGPGTRLTVT.

The chain employs TRBV5-1 and TRBJ2-2; 8 bases are a match to TRBD2. The CDR3 is 17 residues long. In germline, CDR1 is SGHRS, CDR2 YFSETQ. The ends lost 4 bases at V and 5 bases at J; junction bases unmatched: 13. The CDR3 nucleotides are TGCGCCAGCAGCCAAACCGAGCGGGGGATGAGTACCGGGGAGCTGTTTTTT. Translating gives CASSQTERGMSTGELFF. The full variable domain, its missing parts supplied by reference TRBV5-1 and TRBJ2-2, is KAGVTQTPRYLIKTRGQQVTLSCSPISGHRSVSWYQQTPGQGLQFLFEYFSETQRNKGNFPGRFSGRQFSNSRSEMNVSTLELGDSALYLCASSQTERGMSTGELFFGEGSRLTVL.

This chain links TRBV18 with TRBJ2-7; 8 nucleotides align to TRBD2. V lost 3 bases to trimming and J lost 3 bases; unmatched junction nucleotides: 10. Germline CDR1 reads KGHSH; CDR2 reads LQKENI. This CDR3 spans 16 amino acids. This CDR3 reads CASSPTAAGVNYEQYF. As DNA, the CDR3 is TGTGCCAGCTCACCGACTGCAGCGGGGGTTAACTACGAGCAGTACTTC.

The V gene is TRBV7-2, the J gene TRBJ1-2; 8 bases fit TRBD1. The CDR3 covers 16 residues. The V gene end was trimmed by 5 bases and the J gene end by 6 bases; junction bases not matched to a gene: 14. Germline CDR1 reads SGHTA; CDR2 reads FQGNSA. The DNA of the CDR3 is TGTGCCAGCAGCCTACCTACCACCGACAGGGGCAATGGCTACACCTTC. It codes for CASSLPTTDRGNGYTF. The full variable domain, in which reference TRBV7-2 and TRBJ1-2 provide the parts outside the CDR3, is GAGVSQSPSNKVTEKGKDVELRCDPISGHTALYWYRQSLGQGLEFLIYFQGNSAPDKSGLPSDRFSAERTGGSVSTLTIQRTQQEDSAVYLCASSLPTTDRGNGYTFGSGTRLTVV.

The V gene is TRBV5-1, the J gene TRBJ2-1; 9 bases are a match to TRBD2. The CDR3 totals 15 residues. The V gene's germline CDR1 is SGHRS and CDR2 YFSETQ. After removal of 1 base from V and 1 base from J, the junction contained 0 bases not matched to a gene. In nucleotides, the CDR3 is TGCGCCAGCAGCTTGCTAGCGGGATCCTACAATGAGCAGTTCTTC. This encodes CASSLLAGSYNEQFF.

This chain uses TRBV12-3 or TRBV12-4 with TRBJ1-1; D not certain. The ends were cut back, 6 bases at V and 6 bases at J, with 2 bases in the middle. The CDR3 extends over 9 amino acids. The CDR3 region has the DNA TGTGCCAGCAGCGCTGAAGCTTTCTTT. Protein product: CASSAEAFF.

V is TRBV11-2 and J is TRBJ2-2; D remains ambiguous. CDR3 length: 13 amino acids. Germline CDR1 and CDR2: SGHAT and FQNNGV. V lost 0 bases to trimming and J lost 6 bases, with 5 bases between them. CDR3 in amino acids: CASSLDRSGELFF. DNA of the CDR3: TGTGCCAGCAGCTTAGATCGGTCCGGGGAGCTGTTTTTT.

The V gene is TRBV19, the J gene TRBJ2-2; TRBD2 matches at 8 bases. The germline V gene encodes CDR1 LNHDA and CDR2 SQIVND (reference sequence). Trimming took 5 bases from V and 2 from J; bases not matched to a gene: 7. The CDR3 runs to 16 residues. DNA for the CDR3: TGTGCCAGTAGTGCCGCCAGCGGGAGTAACACCGGGGAGCTGTTTTTT. Its protein product is CASSAASGSNTGELFF.

This rearrangement joins TRBV28 to TRBJ1-5; D is unclear. V shed 2 bases and J shed 3 bases, with 8 bases lying between them. CDR1 is MDHEN, CDR2 SYDVKM, per germline. CDR3 length: 14 residues. CDR3 sequence: CASSLRENNQPQHF. The CDR3, as DNA: TGTGCCAGCAGTTTACGGGAGAACAATCAGCCCCAGCATTTT.

This clone appeared once. The genes are TRBV15 and TRBJ2-3; 9 nucleotides line up with TRBD2. The length of the CDR3 is 16 residues. The trim removed 4 bases at V and 2 bases at J, leaving 7 bases unmatched. CDR1 is LNHNV, CDR2 YYDKDF, per germline (reference sequence). The CDR3 spells CATSKLRGGLTDTQYF. The CDR3, as DNA: TGTGCCACCAGCAAACTGCGGGGGGGCCTCACAGATACGCAGTATTTT.

This clone was seen a single time. The same CDR3 also results from other DNA sequences found in this sample. The chain uses TRBV5-1 and TRBJ2-3; 9 nucleotides agree with TRBD2. V was clipped by 0 bases and J by 1 base; unmatched bases: 3. Germline CDR1 and CDR2: SGHRS and YFSETQ. The CDR3 runs 16 residues. CDR3 coding DNA: TGCGCCAGCAGCTTGGGGGCTAGCGGGGGCACAGATACGCAGTATTTT. It is translated as CASSLGASGGTDTQYF.

The rearrangement uses TRBV7-9 and TRBJ1-1, with D hard to call. This CDR3 has 15 residues. From germline, CDR1 is SEHNR and CDR2 FQNEAQ (reference sequence). V was shortened by 0 bases and J by 0 bases, with 8 bases between the two germline ends. The CDR3 nucleotides read TGTGCCAGCAGCTTAGCGCCGGTCATGAACACTGAAGCTTTCTTT. It codes for CASSLAPVMNTEAFF.

The DNA of the CDR3 is TGTGCCAGTAGTATGGAGCGTGGAAACACCATATATTTT. Translated, it gives CASSMERGNTIYF. The chain recombines TRBV19 with TRBJ1-3; D unresolved. Germline V lookup: CDR1 LNHDA, CDR2 SQIVND (reference sequence). V was cut by 3 bases and J by 3 bases, with 6 bases left in between. The length of the CDR3 is 13 residues.

Note on this clone: This specimen includes other DNA sequences encoding the same CDR3. The J gene is TRBJ1-2, the V gene TRBV7-2; the match to TRBD1 covers 8 bases. From germline, CDR1 is SGHTA and CDR2 FQGNSA. The CDR3 is 13 amino acids. J lost 8 bases, V lost 4 bases, and 6 bases had no gene match. CDR3 protein: CASSSGQGGGYTF. In DNA form, the CDR3 reads TGTGCCAGCAGCTCCGGACAGGGTGGGGGCTACACCTTC.

The V call is TRBV10-3, the J call TRBJ1-1; 11 positions match TRBD1. The germline gives CDR1 ENHRY, CDR2 SYGVKD. The J segment lost 3 bases and the V segment lost 6 bases, leaving 6 bases of the junction unmatched. This CDR3 is 15 amino acids long. The CDR3 spells CAISNKGQGDTEAFF. For the CDR3, the DNA is TGTGCCATCAGCAACAAGGGACAGGGGGACACTGAAGCTTTCTTT.

CDR3 sequence (DNA): TGTGCCAGCAGTTACGGGGACAGGGTCGATGGCTACACCTTC. Its protein product is CASSYGDRVDGYTF. This chain connects TRBV6-5 to TRBJ1-2; 9 bases are shared with TRBD1. In germline, CDR1 is MNHEY, CDR2 SVGAGI. The CDR3 sequence is 14 residues long. V trimming: 2 bases; J trimming: 6 bases; junction bases outside the gene matches: 4.

This clone has a single count. The chain couples TRBV5-4 to TRBJ2-5, with D possibly TRBD2 on 5 matching bases. CDR1 and CDR2 from the germline V gene are SGHNT and YYREEE (reference sequence). Trimming took 3 bases from V and 3 from J, leaving 15 bases between them. This CDR3 region has 15 residues. In nucleotides, the CDR3 is TGTGCCAGCAGCTCCATAGCAAGCGGAGAAGAGACCCAGTACTTC. Translation: CASSSIASGEETQYF.

For this clone: Other DNA sequences in the sample encode the same CDR3. The chain is built from TRBV11-2 and TRBJ2-7; D is uncertain. V was trimmed by 4 bases and J by 4 bases, leaving 5 bases between them. CDR1 SGHAT and CDR2 FQNNGV come from the germline V gene. The CDR3 extends over 11 amino acids. The CDR3 region is CASSSTYEQYF. The CDR3 coding sequence is TGTGCCAGCAGCTCGACTTACGAGCAGTACTTC.

V usage is TRBV2 and J usage is TRBJ2-3, with D hard to call. The CDR3 covers 16 residues. Germline V gene data show CDR1 as SNHLY and CDR2 as FYNNEI. The germline V and J ends were trimmed by 6 bases and 6 bases, with 22 bases remaining between them. The CDR3 here is CASRETVAWSLDTQYF. Written as DNA, the CDR3 is TGTGCCAGCAGGGAAACCGTGGCCTGGTCGCTGGATACGCAGTATTTT.

This clone was detected a few times. The genes are TRBV28 and TRBJ1-1; TRBD1 aligns across 8 bases. The CDR3 is 11 residues long. The germline gives CDR1 MDHEN, CDR2 SYDVKM. Trimming cost V 8 bases and J 9 bases; bases outside gene matches: 5. CDR3 DNA sequence: TGTGCCAGCTGGACAGGGCGCCAAGCTTTCTTT. Protein: CASWTGRQAFF.

J is TRBJ2-5 and V is TRBV5-3; TRBD2 matches 10 bases. TRBV5-3 is labeled an ORF, and its function is uncertain. The trim removed 1 base at V and 5 bases at J, leaving 8 bases unmatched. The CDR3 is 16 amino acids. In DNA form, the CDR3 reads TGTGCCAGAAGCTTGTTACTAGCGGGGCGTTACGAGACCCAGTACTTC. It codes for CARSLLLAGRYETQYF.

This chain joins TRBV20-1 and TRBJ1-2; D is unresolved. This CDR3 contains 14 residues. Germline V CDR1 and CDR2: DFQATT, SNEGSKA (reference sequence). V gave up 3 bases and J gave up 8 bases, with 19 bases separating them. CDR3 residues: CSASVPGSSRGYTF. Written as DNA, the CDR3 is TGCAGTGCTAGTGTCCCGGGAAGTAGCCGAGGCTACACCTTC.

The rearrangement links TRBV6-5 to TRBJ1-1; D possibly corresponds to TRBD1 (6 bases). The ends were cut back, 6 bases at V and 1 base at J, with 9 bases in the middle. CDR1 is MNHEY and CDR2 is SVGAGI in the germline V gene. CDR3 length: 13 amino acids. CDR3 nucleotide sequence: TGTGCCAGCAGACAGGGACAGAACACTGAAGCTTTCTTT. Translation gives CASRQGQNTEAFF.

V is TRBV5-1 and J is TRBJ2-1; unclear D gene. CDR3 length: 14 amino acids. Looked up from germline, CDR1 is SGHRS and CDR2 is YFSETQ. V lost 0 bases and J lost 7, with 11 bases in between. Here the CDR3 reads CASSLEGSLNEQFF. The CDR3 bases are TGCGCCAGCAGCTTGGAAGGTAGCTTGAATGAGCAGTTCTTC.

This chain uses TRBV19 with TRBJ2-1; TRBD2 agrees at 14 bases. CDR1 LNHDA and CDR2 SQIVND come from the germline V gene (reference sequence). The CDR3 sequence is 19 residues long. The trim removed 5 bases at V and 0 bases at J, leaving 9 bases unmatched. The DNA of the CDR3 is TGTGCCAGTAGTCCAATGCTCGGGACTAGCGGGAGCTCCTACAATGAGCAGTTCTTC. It specifies CASSPMLGTSGSSYNEQFF.

The chain has TRBV28 and TRBJ1-4, with a weak D call TRBD1 (5 bases). Germline loops: CDR1 MDHEN, CDR2 SYDVKM. The V end was cut by 3 bases, the J end by 1 base, with 12 bases between. CDR3 length equals 16 residues. The CDR3 DNA follows: TGTGCCAGCAGTTTTACCCCGGGGGGAACTAATGAAAAACTGTTTTTT. Protein: CASSFTPGGTNEKLFF.

Points on this clone: One end of the junction varies from germline; a read error may be responsible. The chain couples TRBV2 to TRBJ2-7; maybe TRBD1 (6 bases). This CDR3 has 14 residues. The germline V gene has CDR1 SNHLY and CDR2 FYNNEI. The CDR3 sequence is CASTEQGLPGEQYF. In DNA form, the CDR3 reads TGTGCCAGCACTGAACAGGGCCTCCCTGGGGAGCAGTACTTC.

This chain links TRBV5-4 with TRBJ1-1, with D tentatively TRBD1 (5 bases). V gave up 4 bases and J gave up 1 base, with 17 bases separating them. CDR3 size: 16 residues. The germline CDR1 and CDR2 sequences are SGHNT and YYREEE (reference sequence). CDR3 coding DNA: TGTGCCAGCAGCCACGGGACGGGGGAGTGGAACACTGAAGCTTTCTTT. Translating gives CASSHGTGEWNTEAFF.

The chain employs TRBV6-6 and TRBJ1-4; TRBD1 matches 7 bases. Germline loops: CDR1 MNHNY, CDR2 SVGAGI (reference sequence). After removal of 2 bases from V and 7 bases from J, the junction contained 7 bases not matched to a gene. CDR3 length: 15 amino acids. CDR3 DNA sequence: TGTGCCAGCAGTTACACTGGGACAGCCGGTGAAAAACTGTTTTTT. It encodes CASSYTGTAGEKLFF.